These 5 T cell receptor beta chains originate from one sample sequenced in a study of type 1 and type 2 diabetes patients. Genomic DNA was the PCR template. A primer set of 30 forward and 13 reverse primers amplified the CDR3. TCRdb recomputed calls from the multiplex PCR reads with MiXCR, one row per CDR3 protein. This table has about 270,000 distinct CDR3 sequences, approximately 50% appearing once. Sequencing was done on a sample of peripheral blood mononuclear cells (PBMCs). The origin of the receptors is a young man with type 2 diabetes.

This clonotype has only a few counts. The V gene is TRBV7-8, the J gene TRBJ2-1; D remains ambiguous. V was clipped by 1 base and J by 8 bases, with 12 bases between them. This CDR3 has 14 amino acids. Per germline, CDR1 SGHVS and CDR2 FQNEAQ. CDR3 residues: CASSLGYSRDEQFF. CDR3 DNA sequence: TGTGCCAGCAGCTTAGGGTACAGCCGGGATGAGCAGTTCTTC.

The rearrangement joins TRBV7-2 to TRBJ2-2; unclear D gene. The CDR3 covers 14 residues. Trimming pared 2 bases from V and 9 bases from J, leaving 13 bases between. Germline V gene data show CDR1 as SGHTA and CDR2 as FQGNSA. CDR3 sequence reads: CASSLRPLSRELFF. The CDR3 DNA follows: TGTGCCAGCAGCTTAAGGCCCCTCTCCCGGGAGCTGTTTTTT. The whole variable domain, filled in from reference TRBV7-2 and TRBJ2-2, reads GAGVSQSPSNKVTEKGKDVELRCDPISGHTALYWYRQSLGQGLEFLIYFQGNSAPDKSGLPSDRFSAERTGGSVSTLTIQRTQQEDSAVYLCASSLRPLSRELFFGEGSRLTVL.

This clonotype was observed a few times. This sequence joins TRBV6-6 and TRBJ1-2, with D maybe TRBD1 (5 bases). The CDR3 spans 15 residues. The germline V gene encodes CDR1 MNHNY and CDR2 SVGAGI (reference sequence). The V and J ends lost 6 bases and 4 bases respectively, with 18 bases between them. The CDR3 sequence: CASRHRGSPLYGYTF. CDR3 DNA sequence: TGTGCCAGCAGACACCGGGGCAGCCCACTCTATGGCTACACCTTC.

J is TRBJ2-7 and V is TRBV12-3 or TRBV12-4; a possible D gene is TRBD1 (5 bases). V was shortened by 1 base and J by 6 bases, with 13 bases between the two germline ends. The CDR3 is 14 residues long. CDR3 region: CASSLGQTTSEQYF. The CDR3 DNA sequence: TGTGCCAGCAGTTTAGGACAGACGACCTCCGAGCAGTACTTC.

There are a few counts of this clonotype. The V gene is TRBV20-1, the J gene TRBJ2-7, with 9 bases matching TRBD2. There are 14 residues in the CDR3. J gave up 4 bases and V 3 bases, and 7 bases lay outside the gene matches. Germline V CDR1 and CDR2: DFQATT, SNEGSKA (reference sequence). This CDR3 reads CSARNAGGLYEQYF. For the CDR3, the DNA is TGCAGTGCTAGGAACGCGGGAGGGCTGTACGAGCAGTACTTC.